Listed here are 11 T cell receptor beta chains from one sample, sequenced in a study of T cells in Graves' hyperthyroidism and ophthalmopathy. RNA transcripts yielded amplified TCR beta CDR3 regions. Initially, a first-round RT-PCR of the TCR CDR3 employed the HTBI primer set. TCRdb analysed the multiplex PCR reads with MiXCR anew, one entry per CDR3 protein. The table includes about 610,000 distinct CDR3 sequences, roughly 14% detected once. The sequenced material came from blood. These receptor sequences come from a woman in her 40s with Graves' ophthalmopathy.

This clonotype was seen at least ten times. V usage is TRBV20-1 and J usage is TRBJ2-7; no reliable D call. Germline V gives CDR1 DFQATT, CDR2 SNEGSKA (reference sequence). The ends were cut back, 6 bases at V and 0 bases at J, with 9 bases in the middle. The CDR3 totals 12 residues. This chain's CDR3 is CSAGYRSYEQYF. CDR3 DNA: TGCAGTGCCGGGTACCGCTCCTACGAGCAGTACTTC.

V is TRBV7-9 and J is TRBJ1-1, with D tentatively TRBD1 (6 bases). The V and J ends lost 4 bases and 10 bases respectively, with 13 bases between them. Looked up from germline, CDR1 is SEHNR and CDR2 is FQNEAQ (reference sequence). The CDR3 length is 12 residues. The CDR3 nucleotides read TGTGCCAGCAGCTCGGGGGGCGCCGGAGCTTTCTTT. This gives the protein CASSSGGAGAFF.

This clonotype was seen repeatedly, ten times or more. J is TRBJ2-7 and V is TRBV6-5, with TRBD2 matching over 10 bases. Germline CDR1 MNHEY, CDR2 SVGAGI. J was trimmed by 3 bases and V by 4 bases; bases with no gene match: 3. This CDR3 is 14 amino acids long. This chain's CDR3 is CASSFASGSYEQYF. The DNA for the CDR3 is TGTGCCAGCAGTTTCGCTAGCGGGAGCTACGAGCAGTACTTC.

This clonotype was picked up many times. In DNA form, the CDR3 reads TGTGCCAGCAGTTTATCCGGGACAGACACCTACGAGCAGTACTTC. Amino acid sequence: CASSLSGTDTYEQYF. The rearrangement joins TRBV7-2 to TRBJ2-7; 7 bases are a match to TRBD1. The CDR3 has 15 amino acids. V shed 6 bases and J 2 bases; nucleotides not matched to a gene: 10. Per germline, CDR1 SGHTA and CDR2 FQGNSA. Full variable domain (missing parts from reference TRBV7-2 and TRBJ2-7): GAGVSQSPSNKVTEKGKDVELRCDPISGHTALYWYRQSLGQGLEFLIYFQGNSAPDKSGLPSDRFSAERTGGSVSTLTIQRTQQEDSAVYLCASSLSGTDTYEQYFGPGTRLTVT.

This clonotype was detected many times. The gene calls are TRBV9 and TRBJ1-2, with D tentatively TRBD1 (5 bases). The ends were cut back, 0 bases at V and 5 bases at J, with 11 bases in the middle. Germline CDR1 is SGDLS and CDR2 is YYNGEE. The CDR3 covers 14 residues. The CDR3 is CASSVGGGGYGYTF. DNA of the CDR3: TGTGCCAGCAGCGTAGGGGGGGGAGGGTATGGCTACACCTTC. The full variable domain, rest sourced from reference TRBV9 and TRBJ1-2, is DSGVTQTPKHLITATGQRVTLRCSPRSGDLSVYWYQQSLDQGLQFLIQYYNGEERAKGNILERFSAQQFPDLHSELNLSSLELGDSALYFCASSVGGGGYGYTFGSGTRLTVV.

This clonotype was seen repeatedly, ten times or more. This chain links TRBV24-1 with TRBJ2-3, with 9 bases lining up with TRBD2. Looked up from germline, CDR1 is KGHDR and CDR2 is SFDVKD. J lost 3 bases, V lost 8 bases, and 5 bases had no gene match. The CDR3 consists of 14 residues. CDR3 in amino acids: CATTAGGQTDTQYF. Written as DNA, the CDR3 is TGTGCCACCACGGCGGGAGGGCAAACAGATACGCAGTATTTT.

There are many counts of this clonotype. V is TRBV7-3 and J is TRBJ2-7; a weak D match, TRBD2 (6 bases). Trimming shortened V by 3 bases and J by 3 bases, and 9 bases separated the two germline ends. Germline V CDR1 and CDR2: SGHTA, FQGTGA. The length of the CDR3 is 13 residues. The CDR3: CASSLGLFYEQYF. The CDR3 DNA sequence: TGTGCCAGCAGCTTGGGACTTTTCTACGAGCAGTACTTC.

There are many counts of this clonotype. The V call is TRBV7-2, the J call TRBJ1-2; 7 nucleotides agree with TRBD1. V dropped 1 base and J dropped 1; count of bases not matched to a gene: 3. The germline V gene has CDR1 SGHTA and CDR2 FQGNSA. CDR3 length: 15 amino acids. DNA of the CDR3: TGTACCAGCAGCTTAGGACAGGGAATTAACTATGGCTACACCTTC. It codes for CTSSLGQGINYGYTF.

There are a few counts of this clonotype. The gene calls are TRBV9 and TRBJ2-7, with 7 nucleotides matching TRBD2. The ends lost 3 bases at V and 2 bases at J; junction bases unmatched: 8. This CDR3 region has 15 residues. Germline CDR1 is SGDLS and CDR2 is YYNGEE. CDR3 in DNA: TGTGCCAGCAGCGCCCACAGCGGGAAGACCTACGAGCAGTACTTC. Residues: CASSAHSGKTYEQYF.

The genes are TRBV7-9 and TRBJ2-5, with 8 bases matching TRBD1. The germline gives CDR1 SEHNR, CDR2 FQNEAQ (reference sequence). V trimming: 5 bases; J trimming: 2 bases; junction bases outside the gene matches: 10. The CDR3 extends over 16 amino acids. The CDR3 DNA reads TGTGCCAGCAGCAAGGGACAGGCGACCACTCAAGAGACCCAGTACTTC. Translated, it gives CASSKGQATTQETQYF.

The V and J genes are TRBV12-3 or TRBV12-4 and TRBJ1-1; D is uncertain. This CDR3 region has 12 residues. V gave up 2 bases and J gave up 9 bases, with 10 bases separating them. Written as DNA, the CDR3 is TGTGCCAGCAGTTTATTATCTGCCCAAGCTTTCTTT. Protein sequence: CASSLLSAQAFF.